This TCR beta chain stems from a study of CXCR4 blockade with PD-1 therapy in pancreatic cancer. No neoadjuvant therapy was given before resection to the patients supplying these archived tumor blocks. Of note for this clone: The antigen is undetermined.

CDR3 size: 17 residues. The V and J ends lost 2 bases and 4 bases, in that order; junction bases with no gene match: 7. Germline V lookup: CDR1 MDHEN, CDR2 SYDVKM. Findings and limits, study-wide: Sequencing covered TCRbeta chains only, not alpha chains. More frequent amino acid clones had more nucleotide rearrangements, suggesting convergent selection. Tumor clonality averaged roughly 0.13 versus 0.045 in healthy blood, not predicting survival.

The assay was immunoSEQ multiplex PCR, and TCRdb's table has in-frame clones only and misses some. This sample has some 4,500 clones, with 57% found just once. V is TRBV28 and J is TRBJ2-1; 11 bases are a match to TRBD1. Sequenced material: tumor tissue. The source is a human donor with pancreatic ductal adenocarcinoma. As DNA, the CDR3 is TGTGCCAGCAGTTTAGGGACAGGGGGTTTGCGGTACAATGAGCAGTTCTTC. Translation gives CASSLGTGGLRYNEQFF.